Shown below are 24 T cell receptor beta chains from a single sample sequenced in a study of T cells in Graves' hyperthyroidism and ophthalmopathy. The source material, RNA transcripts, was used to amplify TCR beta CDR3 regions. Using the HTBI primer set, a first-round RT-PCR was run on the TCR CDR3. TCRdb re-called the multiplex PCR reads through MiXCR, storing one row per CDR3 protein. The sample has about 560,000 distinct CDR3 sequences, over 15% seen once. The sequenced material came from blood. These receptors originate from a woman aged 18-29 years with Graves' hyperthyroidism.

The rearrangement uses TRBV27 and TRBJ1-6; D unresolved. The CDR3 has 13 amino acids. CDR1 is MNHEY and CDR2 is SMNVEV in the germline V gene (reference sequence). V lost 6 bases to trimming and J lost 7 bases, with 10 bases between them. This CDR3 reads CASSIVGNSPLHF. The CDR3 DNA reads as TGTGCCAGCAGCATTGTGGGGAATTCACCCCTCCACTTT.

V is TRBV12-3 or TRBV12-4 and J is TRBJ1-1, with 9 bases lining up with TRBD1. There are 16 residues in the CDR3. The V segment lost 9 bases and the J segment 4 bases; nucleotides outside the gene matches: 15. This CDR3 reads CASRYRGHSGSTEAFF. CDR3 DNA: TGTGCCAGTCGTTACAGGGGGCATTCGGGCTCCACTGAAGCTTTCTTT.

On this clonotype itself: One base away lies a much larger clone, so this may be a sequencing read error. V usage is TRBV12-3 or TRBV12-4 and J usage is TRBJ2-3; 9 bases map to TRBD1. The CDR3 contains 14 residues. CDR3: CVSSAGTGPDTQYF. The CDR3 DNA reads TGTGTCAGCAGTGCCGGGACAGGGCCAGATACGCAGTATTTT.

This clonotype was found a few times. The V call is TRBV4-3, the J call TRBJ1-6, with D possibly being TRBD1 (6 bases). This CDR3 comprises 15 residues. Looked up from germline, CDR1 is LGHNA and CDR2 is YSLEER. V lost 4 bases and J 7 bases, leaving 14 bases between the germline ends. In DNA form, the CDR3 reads TGCGCCAGCAGCCTGGGGGCACAACAAAATTCACCCCTCCACTTT. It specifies CASSLGAQQNSPLHF.

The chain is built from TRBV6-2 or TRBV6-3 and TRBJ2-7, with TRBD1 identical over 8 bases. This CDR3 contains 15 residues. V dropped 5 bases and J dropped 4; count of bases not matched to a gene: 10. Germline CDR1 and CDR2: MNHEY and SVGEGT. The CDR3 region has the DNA TGTGCCAGCAGTGCAACGGACAGGGAACCTTACGAGCAGTACTTC. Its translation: CASSATDREPYEQYF.

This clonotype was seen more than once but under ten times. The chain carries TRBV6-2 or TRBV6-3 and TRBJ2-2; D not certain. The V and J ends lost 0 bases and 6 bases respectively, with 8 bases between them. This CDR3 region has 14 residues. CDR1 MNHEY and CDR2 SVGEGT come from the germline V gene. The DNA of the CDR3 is TGTGCCAGCAGTTACTCGGGGAAGGCCGGGGAGCTGTTTTTT. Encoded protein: CASSYSGKAGELFF.

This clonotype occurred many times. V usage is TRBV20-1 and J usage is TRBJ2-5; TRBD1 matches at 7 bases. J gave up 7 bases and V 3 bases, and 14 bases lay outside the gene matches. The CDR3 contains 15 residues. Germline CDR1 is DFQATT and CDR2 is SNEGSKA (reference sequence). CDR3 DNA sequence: TGCAGTGCTAGTGGCAGGGGGTCAGATGTGGGGACCCAGTACTTC. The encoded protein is CSASGRGSDVGTQYF.

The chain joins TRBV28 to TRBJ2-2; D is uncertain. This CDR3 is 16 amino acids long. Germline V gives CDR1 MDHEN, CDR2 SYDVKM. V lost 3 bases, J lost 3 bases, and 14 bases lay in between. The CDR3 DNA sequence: TGTGCCAGCAGTTTTAAAGGCGTAATAGACACCGGGGAGCTGTTTTTT. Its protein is CASSFKGVIDTGELFF.

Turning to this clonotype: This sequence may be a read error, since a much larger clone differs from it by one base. This CDR3 is CASSSVVGTRENEQSF. The CDR3 region has the DNA TGTGCCAGCAGCTCCGTGGTTGGGACTCGGGAAAATGAGCAGTCCTTC. This chain links TRBV28 with TRBJ2-1, with TRBD2 as a possible D gene (6 bases). Germline loops: CDR1 MDHEN, CDR2 SYDVKM. The CDR3 is 16 amino acids.

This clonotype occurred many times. CDR3 sequence (DNA): TGTGCCAGCAGTTACCCACAGGGGCGCCTTACCACTGAAGCTTTCTTT. The encoded protein is CASSYPQGRLTTEAFF. The chain has TRBV6-2 or TRBV6-3 and TRBJ1-1, with TRBD1 identical over 7 bases. CDR3 length: 16 amino acids. After removal of 2 bases from V and 4 bases from J, the junction contained 10 bases not matched to a gene. Germline values: CDR1 MNHEY, CDR2 SVGEGT.

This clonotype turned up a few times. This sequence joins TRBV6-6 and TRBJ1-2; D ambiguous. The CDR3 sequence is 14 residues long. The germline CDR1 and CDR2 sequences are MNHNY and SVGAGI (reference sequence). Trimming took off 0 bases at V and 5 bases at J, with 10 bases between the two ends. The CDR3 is CASSYSRSPYGYTF. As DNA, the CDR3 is TGTGCCAGCAGTTACTCGCGAAGCCCTTATGGCTACACCTTC.

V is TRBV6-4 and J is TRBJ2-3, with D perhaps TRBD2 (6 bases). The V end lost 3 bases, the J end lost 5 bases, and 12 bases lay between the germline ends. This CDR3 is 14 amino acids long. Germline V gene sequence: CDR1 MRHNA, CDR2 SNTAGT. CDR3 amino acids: CASSERGGGDTQYF. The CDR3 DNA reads TGTGCCAGCAGTGAGCGGGGTGGCGGAGATACGCAGTATTTT.

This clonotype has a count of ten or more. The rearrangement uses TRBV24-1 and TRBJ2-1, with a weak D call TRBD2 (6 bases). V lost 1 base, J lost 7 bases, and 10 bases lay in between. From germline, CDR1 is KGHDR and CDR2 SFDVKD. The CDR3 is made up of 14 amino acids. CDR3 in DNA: TGTGCCACCAGTGATTTCTCAGGAGGGAATGAGCAGTTCTTC. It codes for CATSDFSGGNEQFF.

As DNA, the CDR3 is TGCAGTGCTAGCGGGACAGGGGGCGCAGATACGCAGTATTTT. Its translation: CSASGTGGADTQYF. V gene TRBV20-1 combines with J gene TRBJ2-3, with 12 bases identical to TRBD1. In germline, CDR1 is DFQATT, CDR2 SNEGSKA (reference sequence). V gave up 3 bases and J gave up 4 bases; unmatched junction bases: 2. The CDR3 sequence is 14 residues long.

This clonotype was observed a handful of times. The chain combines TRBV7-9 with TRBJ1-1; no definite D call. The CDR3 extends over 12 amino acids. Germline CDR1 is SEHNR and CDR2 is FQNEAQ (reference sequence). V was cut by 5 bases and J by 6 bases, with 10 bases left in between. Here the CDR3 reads CASSDHEAEAFF. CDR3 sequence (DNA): TGTGCCAGCAGCGACCATGAGGCTGAAGCTTTCTTT.

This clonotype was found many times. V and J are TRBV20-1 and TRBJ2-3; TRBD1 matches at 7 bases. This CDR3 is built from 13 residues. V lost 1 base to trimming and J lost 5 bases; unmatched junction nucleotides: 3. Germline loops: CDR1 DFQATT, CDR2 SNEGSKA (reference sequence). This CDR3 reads CSARVQGEDTQYF. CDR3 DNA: TGCAGTGCTAGAGTTCAGGGGGAAGATACGCAGTATTTT.

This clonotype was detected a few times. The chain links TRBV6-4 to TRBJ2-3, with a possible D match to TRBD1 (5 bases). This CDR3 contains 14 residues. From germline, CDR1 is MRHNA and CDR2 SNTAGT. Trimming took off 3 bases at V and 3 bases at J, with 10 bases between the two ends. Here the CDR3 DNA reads TGTGCCAGCAGTGAGACGACAGAAACAGATACGCAGTATTTT. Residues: CASSETTETDTQYF.

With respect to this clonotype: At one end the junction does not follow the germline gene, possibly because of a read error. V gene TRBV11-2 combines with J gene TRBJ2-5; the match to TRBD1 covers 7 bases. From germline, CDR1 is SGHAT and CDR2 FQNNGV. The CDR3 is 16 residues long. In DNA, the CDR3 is TGTGCCAGCGGTCAAACGGGACAGACGGTACAAGGGACCCAGTACTTC. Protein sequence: CASGQTGQTVQGTQYF.

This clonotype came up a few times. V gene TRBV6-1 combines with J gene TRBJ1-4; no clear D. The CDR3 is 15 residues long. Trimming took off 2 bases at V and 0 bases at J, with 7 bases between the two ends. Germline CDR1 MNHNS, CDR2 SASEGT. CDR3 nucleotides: TGTGCCAGCAGTGAAATATGGCCAACTAATGAAAAACTGTTTTTT. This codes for CASSEIWPTNEKLFF.

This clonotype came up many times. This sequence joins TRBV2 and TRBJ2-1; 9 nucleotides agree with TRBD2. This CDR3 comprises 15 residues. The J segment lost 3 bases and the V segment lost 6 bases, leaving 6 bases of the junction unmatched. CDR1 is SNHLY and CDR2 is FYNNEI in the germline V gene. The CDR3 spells CASRVRLADYNEQFF. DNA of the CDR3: TGTGCCAGCAGAGTTCGACTAGCGGACTACAATGAGCAGTTCTTC.

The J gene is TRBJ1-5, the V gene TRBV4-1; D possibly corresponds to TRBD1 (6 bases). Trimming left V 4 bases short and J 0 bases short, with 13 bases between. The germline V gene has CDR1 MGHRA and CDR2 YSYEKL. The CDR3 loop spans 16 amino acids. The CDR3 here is CASSLGDTYSNQPQHF. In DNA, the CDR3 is TGCGCCAGCAGCCTAGGGGACACTTATAGCAATCAGCCCCAGCATTTT.

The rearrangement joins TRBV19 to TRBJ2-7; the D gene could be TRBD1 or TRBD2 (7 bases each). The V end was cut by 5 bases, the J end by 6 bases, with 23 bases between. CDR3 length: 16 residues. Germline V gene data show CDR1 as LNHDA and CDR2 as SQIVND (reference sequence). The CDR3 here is CASSPGEGAPATEQYF. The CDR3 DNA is TGTGCCAGTAGTCCTGGGGAGGGGGCGCCGGCCACCGAGCAGTACTTC.

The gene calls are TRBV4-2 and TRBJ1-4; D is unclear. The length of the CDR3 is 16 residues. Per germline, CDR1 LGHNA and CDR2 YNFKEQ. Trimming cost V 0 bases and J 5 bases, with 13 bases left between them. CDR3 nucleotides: TGTGCCAGCAGCCAAGAAGCTAGACTGCCGAATGAAAAACTGTTTTTT. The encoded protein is CASSQEARLPNEKLFF.

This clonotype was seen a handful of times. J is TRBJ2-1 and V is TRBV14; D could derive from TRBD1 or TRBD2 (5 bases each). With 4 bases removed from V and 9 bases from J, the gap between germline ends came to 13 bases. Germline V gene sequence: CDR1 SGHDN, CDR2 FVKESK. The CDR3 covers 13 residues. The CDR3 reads CASSLAEGSEQFF. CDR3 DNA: TGTGCCAGCAGCCTAGCTGAGGGGAGTGAGCAGTTCTTC.